The clone carrying this T cell receptor beta chain was found many times. Its antigen is as yet unknown. TCRdb processed the multiplex PCR reads anew with MiXCR; each CDR3 protein has one entry. The sample has roughly 86,000 distinct CDR3 sequences, approximately 19% seen once; the top ten hold 2% to 3%. Breast cancer patients provided tissue from their axillary draining lymph nodes. The data belong to a study of breast tumors, draining lymph nodes, adjacent tissues. Findings of the study overall: Tumors had less TCR diversity than lymph nodes, more than nontumor tissue. Compared with basal-like, luminal-like tumors shared significantly more repertoire with nontumor tissue. Tumor T cell lymph node origin was a supported hypothesis, not proven.

Germline CDR1 and CDR2: DFQATT and SNEGSKA (reference sequence). This CDR3 comprises 14 residues. V shed 6 bases, J shed 3 bases, and the junction held 9 bases outside the gene matches. The sequencing input was axillary lymph node tissue. The sequence derives from a female donor with breast cancer. Some clones in this sample may be carry-over from other donors' samples. The genes are TRBV20-1 and TRBJ2-3; TRBD2 aligns across 7 bases. The CDR3 bases are TGCAGTGCAGTCCGCGGGAGTATTACAGATACGCAGTATTTT. It translates to CSAVRGSITDTQYF.